The 20 T cell receptor beta chains listed next were all sequenced from one sample in a study of cytomegalovirus exposure and HLA in healthy donors. This PCR relied on a set of 60 Vbeta primers and 13 Jbeta primers. Produced via immunoSEQ multiplex PCR; TCRdb's table is partial and in-frame only. Of fewer than 100,000 clones in the sample, 60% to 85% were seen once. The specimen sequenced was PBMCs. Source of these receptors: a male donor in good health and CMV-seronegative.

The chain recombines TRBV5-1 with TRBJ2-7; D is perhaps TRBD1 (6 bases). Germline values: CDR1 SGHRS, CDR2 YFSETQ. V lost 4 bases, J lost 4 bases, and 12 bases lay in between. The CDR3 has 13 residues. For the CDR3, the DNA is TGCGCCAGCAGCCAAGGACAGTATTACGAGCAGTACTTC. This encodes CASSQGQYYEQYF.

This clone appeared a few times. A junction boundary mismatches the germline segment, possibly from a read error. This sequence joins TRBV6-5 and TRBJ1-5; 10 positions agree with TRBD1. Germline CDR1 MNHEY, CDR2 SVGAGI. CDR3 length: 15 residues. The CDR3 loop is CASKRQGASNQPQNF. In DNA, the CDR3 is TGTGCCAGCAAGAGACAGGGGGCGAGCAATCAGCCCCAGAATTTT.

This clone has more than one count but fewer than ten. The chain is built from TRBV2 and TRBJ2-7, with 7 bases matching TRBD1. V shed 1 base and J 1 base; nucleotides not matched to a gene: 4. The CDR3 is made up of 15 amino acids. The V gene's germline CDR1 is SNHLY and CDR2 FYNNEI. The CDR3 bases are TGTGCCAGCAGTGAAGGCCGGGACAGTTCCTACGAGCAGTACTTC. This translates into CASSEGRDSSYEQYF.

The chain links TRBV15 to TRBJ1-1; a possible D gene is TRBD1 (6 bases). The CDR3 runs 14 residues. Germline CDR1 reads LNHNV; CDR2 reads YYDKDF (reference sequence). The V and J ends lost 3 bases and 5 bases respectively, with 13 bases between them. CDR3 in amino acids: CATSRNREGTEAFF. DNA for the CDR3: TGTGCCACCAGCAGGAACAGGGAGGGGACTGAAGCTTTCTTT.

V gene TRBV5-6 combines with J gene TRBJ1-3; TRBD1 agrees at 11 bases. CDR3 length equals 17 residues. V lost 1 base to trimming and J lost 7 bases; unmatched junction nucleotides: 10. CDR1 and CDR2 from the germline V gene are SGHDT and YYEEEE. The CDR3 region is CASSLSLGQGDGNTIYF. The CDR3 DNA reads TGTGCCAGCAGCTTGAGCTTGGGACAGGGGGACGGGAACACCATATATTTT.

The J gene is TRBJ1-2, the V gene TRBV5-6; no clear D gene. Between the trimmed V and J ends, which lost 0 bases and 4 bases, there was a span of 10 bases. In germline, CDR1 is SGHDT, CDR2 YYEEEE. This CDR3 comprises 14 residues. CDR3 amino acids: CASSLDGKIYGYTF. CDR3 nucleotides: TGTGCCAGCAGCTTGGATGGCAAGATCTATGGCTACACCTTC. Combining the CDR3 with reference TRBV5-6 and TRBJ1-2 gives the whole variable domain DAGVTQSPTHLIKTRGQQVTLRCSPKSGHDTVSWYQQALGQGPQFIFQYYEEEERQRGNFPDRFSGHQFPNYSSELNVNALLLGDSALYLCASSLDGKIYGYTFGSGTRLTVV.

The chain has TRBV9 and TRBJ1-1; no clear D gene. This CDR3 is 13 amino acids long. Between the trimmed V and J ends, which lost 0 bases and 1 base, there was a span of 4 bases. In germline, CDR1 is SGDLS, CDR2 YYNGEE. Here the CDR3 reads CASSVGANTEAFF. In DNA, the CDR3 is TGTGCCAGCAGCGTAGGGGCGAACACTGAAGCTTTCTTT.

The genes are TRBV16 and TRBJ1-6; D remains ambiguous. V was trimmed by 3 bases and J by 8 bases, leaving 8 bases between them. This CDR3 contains 13 residues. Germline V CDR1 and CDR2: KGHSY, FQNENV. The DNA for the CDR3 is TGTGCCAGCAGCCAGCTATTAGATTCACCCCTCCACTTT. It codes for CASSQLLDSPLHF.

The V call is TRBV29-1, the J call TRBJ1-3; D gene uncertain. This CDR3 has 14 residues. Germline CDR1 and CDR2: SQVTM and ANQGSEA. V lost 7 bases and J lost 1, with 14 bases in between. The CDR3 DNA follows: TGCAGCGCCATTAGCCCGGTTTCTGGAAACACCATATATTTT. Translation: CSAISPVSGNTIYF.

The chain is built from TRBV29-1 and TRBJ2-5, with 7 positions matching TRBD2. The CDR3 sequence is 13 residues long. V shed 3 bases and J 3 bases; nucleotides not matched to a gene: 4. CDR1 and CDR2 from the germline V gene are SQVTM and ANQGSEA. The CDR3 DNA is TGCAGCGTTGACCGTGGGGGGGAAGAGACCCAGTACTTC. Translating gives CSVDRGGEETQYF.

The chain uses TRBV28 and TRBJ2-7, with 8 bases identical to TRBD1. V trimming: 6 bases; J trimming: 4 bases; junction bases outside the gene matches: 8. The CDR3 contains 14 residues. CDR1 MDHEN and CDR2 SYDVKM come from the germline V gene. The CDR3: CASRGRGPGYEQYF. The CDR3, as DNA: TGTGCCAGCAGGGGCAGGGGGCCGGGGTACGAGCAGTACTTC.

The chain employs TRBV7-8 and TRBJ2-7, with 7 nucleotides matching TRBD2. Germline values: CDR1 SGHVS, CDR2 FQNEAQ. The CDR3 runs 13 residues. The trim removed 3 bases at V and 3 bases at J, leaving 2 bases unmatched. The CDR3 coding sequence is TGTGCCAGCAGCTTTGGCGGGAGCTACGAGCAGTACTTC. Translation: CASSFGGSYEQYF.

The rearrangement links TRBV29-1 to TRBJ2-7; possible D gene TRBD2, 5 bases. This CDR3 comprises 13 residues. Germline V lookup: CDR1 SQVTM, CDR2 ANQGSEA. Trimming removed 5 bases at V and 0 bases at J, with 11 bases between. The CDR3 DNA reads TGCAGCGTTCGGACTCAATACTCCTACGAGCAGTACTTC. Encoded protein: CSVRTQYSYEQYF.

The chain links TRBV7-6 to TRBJ1-2; no clear D. Germline CDR1 and CDR2: SGHVS and FNYEAQ. The CDR3 is 13 amino acids. V gave up 3 bases and J gave up 6 bases, with 11 bases separating them. The CDR3 nucleotides are TGTGCCAGCAGCTTCCTCGGGTCAGATGGCTACACCTTC. This codes for CASSFLGSDGYTF. Drawing the rest from reference TRBV7-6 and TRBJ1-2, the complete variable domain is GAGVSQSPRYKVTKRGQDVALRCDPISGHVSLYWYRQALGQGPEFLTYFNYEAQQDKSGLPNDRFSAERPEGSISTLTIQRTEQRDSAMYRCASSFLGSDGYTFGSGTRLTVV.

The gene calls are TRBV7-9 and TRBJ1-1; 7 nucleotides line up with TRBD1. The CDR3 runs 15 residues. Germline values: CDR1 SEHNR, CDR2 FQNEAQ (reference sequence). After removal of 6 bases from V and 1 base from J, the junction contained 8 bases not matched to a gene. The CDR3 reads CASRDAGTANTEAFF. CDR3 bases: TGTGCCAGCAGGGACGCCGGGACAGCGAACACTGAAGCTTTCTTT.

The V and J genes are TRBV5-4 and TRBJ2-3; 11 bases fit TRBD2. The CDR3 totals 16 residues. V was pared by 4 bases and J by 3 bases, with 7 bases of the junction left unmatched. The V gene's germline CDR1 is SGHNT and CDR2 YYREEE (reference sequence). The CDR3 sequence: CASSLKTSGVTDTQYF. In DNA, the CDR3 is TGTGCCAGCAGCCTAAAGACTAGCGGGGTAACAGATACGCAGTATTTT.

The gene calls are TRBV9 and TRBJ1-1; D is perhaps TRBD1 (5 bases). The CDR3 consists of 17 residues. The ends were cut back, 4 bases at V and 0 bases at J, with 19 bases in the middle. Germline lookup yields CDR1 SGDLS and CDR2 YYNGEE. Written as DNA, the CDR3 is TGTGCCAGCAGCCACCCTGCTGGGGGGACCCTGAACACTGAAGCTTTCTTT. Encoded protein: CASSHPAGGTLNTEAFF.

The sample holds a few counts of this clone. CDR3 DNA sequence: TGTGCCAGCAGTTTACTAGCCATCTCTGGAAACACCATATATTTT. Amino acid sequence: CASSLLAISGNTIYF. This chain joins TRBV28 and TRBJ1-3; D gene unclear. V shed 2 bases and J shed 0 bases, with 8 bases lying between them. Germline CDR1 and CDR2: MDHEN and SYDVKM. The length of the CDR3 is 15 residues.

This clone was seen a handful of times. This chain connects TRBV12-5 to TRBJ1-1; no firm D call. V lost 1 base, J lost 0 bases, and 6 bases lay in between. This CDR3 is built from 14 residues. The germline V gene has CDR1 LGHNT and CDR2 FRNRAP. The CDR3 sequence is CASGLDGLNTEAFF. For the CDR3, the DNA is TGTGCTAGTGGTTTGGATGGCTTGAACACTGAAGCTTTCTTT.

This clone was counted between two and nine times. The chain is built from TRBV25-1 and TRBJ2-1; D possibly corresponds to TRBD2 (5 bases). The CDR3 has 13 amino acids. Germline V gives CDR1 MGHDK, CDR2 SYGVNS. The V and J ends lost 10 bases and 4 bases respectively, with 14 bases between them. The CDR3 region has the DNA TGTGCCACTGGACTCCACGAGTACAATGAGCAGTTCTTC. Translation: CATGLHEYNEQFF.